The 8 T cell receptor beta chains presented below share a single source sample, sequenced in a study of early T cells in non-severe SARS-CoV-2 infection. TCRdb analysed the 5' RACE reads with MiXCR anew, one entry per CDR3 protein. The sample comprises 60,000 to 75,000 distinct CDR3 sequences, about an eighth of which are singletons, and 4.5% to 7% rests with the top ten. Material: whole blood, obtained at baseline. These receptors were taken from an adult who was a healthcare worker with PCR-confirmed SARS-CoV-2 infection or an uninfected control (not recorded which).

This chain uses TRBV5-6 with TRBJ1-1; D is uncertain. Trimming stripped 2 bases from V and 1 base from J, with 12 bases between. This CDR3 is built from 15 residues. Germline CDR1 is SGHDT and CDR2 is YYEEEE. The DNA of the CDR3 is TGTGCCAGCAGCTTAAATCACGGACCGAACACTGAAGCTTTCTTT. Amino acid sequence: CASSLNHGPNTEAFF.

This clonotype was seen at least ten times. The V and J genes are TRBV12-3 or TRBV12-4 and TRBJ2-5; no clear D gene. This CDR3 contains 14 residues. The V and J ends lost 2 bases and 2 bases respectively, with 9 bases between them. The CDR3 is CASSLRAVQETQYF. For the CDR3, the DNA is TGTGCCAGCAGTTTACGGGCAGTGCAAGAGACCCAGTACTTC.

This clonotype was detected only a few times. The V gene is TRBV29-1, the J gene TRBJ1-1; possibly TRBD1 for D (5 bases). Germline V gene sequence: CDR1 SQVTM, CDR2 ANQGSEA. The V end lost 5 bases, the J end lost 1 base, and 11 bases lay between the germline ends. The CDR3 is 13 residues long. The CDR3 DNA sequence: TGCAGCGTTCCGACAGCCTCGAACACTGAAGCTTTCTTT. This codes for CSVPTASNTEAFF.

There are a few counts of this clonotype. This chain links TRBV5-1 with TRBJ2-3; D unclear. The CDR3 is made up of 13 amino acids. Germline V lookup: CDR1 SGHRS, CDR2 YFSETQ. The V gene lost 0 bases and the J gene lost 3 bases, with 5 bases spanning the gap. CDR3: CASSLDVTDTQYF. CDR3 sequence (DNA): TGCGCCAGCAGCTTGGATGTAACAGATACGCAGTATTTT.

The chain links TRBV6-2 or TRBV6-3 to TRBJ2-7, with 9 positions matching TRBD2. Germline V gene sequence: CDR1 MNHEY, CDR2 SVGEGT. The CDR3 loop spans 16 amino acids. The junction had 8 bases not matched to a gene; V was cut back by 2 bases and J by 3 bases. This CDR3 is CASSYDSLAGHYEQYF. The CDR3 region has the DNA TGTGCCAGCAGTTACGATAGCCTAGCGGGGCACTACGAGCAGTACTTC.

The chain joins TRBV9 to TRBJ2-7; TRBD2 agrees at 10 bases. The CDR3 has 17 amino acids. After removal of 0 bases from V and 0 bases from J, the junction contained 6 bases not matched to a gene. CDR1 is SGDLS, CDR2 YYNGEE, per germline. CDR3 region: CASSVGSGGAGSYEQYF. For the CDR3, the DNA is TGTGCCAGCAGCGTAGGAAGCGGGGGGGCCGGCTCCTACGAGCAGTACTTC.

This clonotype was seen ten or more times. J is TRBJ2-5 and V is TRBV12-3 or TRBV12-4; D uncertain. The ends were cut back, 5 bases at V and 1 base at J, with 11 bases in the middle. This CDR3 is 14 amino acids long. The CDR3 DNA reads TGTGCCAGCAGTCCCTGGAAGATCCAAGAGACCCAGTACTTC. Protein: CASSPWKIQETQYF.

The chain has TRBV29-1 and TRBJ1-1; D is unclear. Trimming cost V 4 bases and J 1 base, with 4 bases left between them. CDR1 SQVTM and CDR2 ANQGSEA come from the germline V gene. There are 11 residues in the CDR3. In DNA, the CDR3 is TGCAGCGTTGGACAGAACACTGAAGCTTTCTTT. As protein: CSVGQNTEAFF.